This TCR beta chain was recorded in a study of vaccination and CD4 T cells after COVID-19. Study-level background: Stimulation of the cells used overlapping spike peptide pools from SARS-CoV-2 and from the common cold coronaviruses HCoV-NL63, HCoV-OC43 and HCoV-229E. Cultures that served as controls received a CEFX pool, an HIV-1 Nef pool, or no peptide.

Details on this clonotype: The antigen is undetermined.

This sample's time point: late sampling 161 to 241 days after vaccination in three convalescent patients. Regarding treatment: approximately 9-day PBMC culture with coronavirus spike peptide pools or control peptides (ViraFEST assay). Trimming took 3 bases from V and 2 from J, leaving 7 bases between them. Germline lookup yields CDR1 MDHEN and CDR2 SYDVKM. The CDR3 has 13 residues. Sequencing of cultured CD4+ T cell DNA used the Oncomine TCR Beta short-read assay. TCRdb redid the calling of the PCR reads with MiXCR, one entry per CDR3 protein. The sample carries about 26,000 distinct CDR3 sequences, 36% recorded once.

V is TRBV28 and J is TRBJ1-2; D remains unclear. Sequenced here: CD4+ T cells from blood, cultured in vitro, sampled about 7 months after SARS-CoV-2 vaccination. The sequence was collected from a human donor who had recovered from COVID-19. For the CDR3, the DNA is TGTGCCAGCAGTTTCGGCGTGAACTATGGCTACACCTTC. Translating it yields CASSFGVNYGYTF.